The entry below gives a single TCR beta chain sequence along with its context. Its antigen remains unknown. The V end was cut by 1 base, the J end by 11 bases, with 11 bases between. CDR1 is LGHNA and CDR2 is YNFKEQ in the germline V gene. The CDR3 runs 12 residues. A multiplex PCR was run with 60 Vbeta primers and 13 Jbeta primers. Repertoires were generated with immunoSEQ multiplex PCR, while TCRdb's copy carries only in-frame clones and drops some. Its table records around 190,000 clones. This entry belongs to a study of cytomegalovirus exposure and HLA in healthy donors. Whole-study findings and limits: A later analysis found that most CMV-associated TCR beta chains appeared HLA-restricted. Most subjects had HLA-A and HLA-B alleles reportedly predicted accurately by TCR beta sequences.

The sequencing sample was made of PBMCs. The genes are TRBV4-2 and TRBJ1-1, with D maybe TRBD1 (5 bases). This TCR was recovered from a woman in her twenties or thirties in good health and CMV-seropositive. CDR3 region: CASSQGGGEAFF. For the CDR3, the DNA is TGTGCCAGCAGCCAAGGTGGGGGGGAGGCTTTCTTT.